These T cell receptor beta chains were read from a single sample in a study of human T cells and chemical hapten exposure. TCRdb analysed the RACE reads with MiXCR anew, one entry per CDR3 protein. This table has some 59,000 distinct CDR3 sequences, around 11% appearing once. The specimen comprised whole blood, sampled in connection with sensitization to the hapten diphenylcyclopropenone (DPC). These receptors all come from a middle-aged woman with alopecia areata. Some clones in this sample may be carry-over from other donors' samples. The CDR3 runs from the conserved cysteine through the conserved F or W. A D gene is named only where the DNA matches it firmly. Clone size is not always given. Where it is, it says once, few, many or a class for expanded clones.

>NA|NA|TRBV9|TRBJ1-3
CAISPSGGELGNTIYF
TGTGCCATCAGCCCCTCCGGAGGGGAGCTTGGAAACACCATATATTTT
>TRBD1|NA|TRBV6-2/TRBV6-3|TRBJ2-6
CASSWGQSNSGANVLTF
TGTGCCAGCAGTTGGGGACAGAGTAACTCTGGGGCCAACGTCCTGACTTTC
>NA|NA|TRBV6-5|TRBJ1-1
CASSYSAGATEAFF
TGTGCCAGCAGTTACTCGGCTGGGGCCACTGAAGCTTTCTTT
>NA|NA|TRBV28|TRBJ2-1
CASSSTGGSSYNEQFF
TGTGCCAGCAGTTCCACCGGGGGAAGCTCCTACAATGAGCAGTTCTTC
>TRBD2|few|TRBV29-1|TRBJ2-5
CSVEGQRERQETQYF
TGCAGCGTTGAGGGGCAGCGGGAGCGCCAAGAGACCCAGTACTTC
>TRBD1|few|TRBV20-1|TRBJ1-5
CSALDRQGNQPQHF
TGCAGTGCTCTGGACAGGCAGGGCAATCAGCCCCAGCATTTT
>NA|many|TRBV29-1|TRBJ2-1
CSVEVGHNEQFF
TGCAGCGTTGAGGTCGGACACAATGAGCAGTTCTTC
>TRBD1|many|TRBV6-2/TRBV6-3|TRBJ2-7
CASISGTGAYEQYF
TGTGCCAGCATATCGGGGACAGGGGCCTACGAGCAGTACTTC
>TRBD2|many|TRBV29-1|TRBJ2-2
CSGRGSGGATGELFF
TGCAGCGGAAGAGGGAGCGGGGGAGCGACCGGGGAGCTGTTTTTT
>TRBD2|NA|TRBV2|TRBJ2-4
CASSPGLAGGNIQYF
TGTGCCAGCAGTCCGGGACTAGCGGGAGGGAACATTCAGTACTTC
>TRBD1|NA|TRBV20-1|TRBJ1-5
CSARDLDRFGNQPQHF
TGCAGTGCTAGAGATCTGGACAGGTTCGGGAATCAGCCCCAGCATTTT
>NA|few|TRBV2|TRBJ1-5
CASKGDSNQPQHF
TGTGCCAGCAAGGGAGATAGCAATCAGCCCCAGCATTTT
>NA|NA|TRBV28|TRBJ2-1
CASSLFGGISYNEQFF
TGTGCCAGCAGTTTATTTGGCGGGATCTCCTACAATGAGCAGTTCTTC
>TRBD2|NA|TRBV20-1|TRBJ2-1
CSAPPAGAHNEQFF
TGCAGTGCCCCCCCAGCGGGGGCCCACAATGAGCAGTTCTTC
>TRBD2|NA|TRBV29-1|TRBJ2-7
CSVEPSGAYEQYF
TGCAGCGTTGAACCTAGCGGGGCCTACGAGCAGTACTTC
>TRBD1|NA|TRBV20-1|TRBJ1-5
CSAVRSPTGTGTQPQHF
TGCAGTGCCGTTCGTTCCCCCACCGGGACAGGGACGCAGCCCCAGCATTTT
>NA|NA|TRBV6-5|TRBJ2-1
CASSVKGKNNEQFF
TGTGCCAGCAGTGTGAAGGGGAAAAACAATGAGCAGTTCTTC
>NA|few|TRBV4-2|TRBJ1-5
CASSRGGRYSNQPQHF
TGTGCCAGCAGCCGCGGCGGAAGGTATAGCAATCAGCCCCAGCATTTT
>TRBD1|NA|TRBV6-2/TRBV6-3|TRBJ1-4
CASSAAGTGNEKLFF
TGTGCCAGCAGTGCCGCAGGGACAGGGAACGAAAAACTGTTTTTT
>TRBD2|NA|TRBV9|TRBJ2-3
CASSVGGLAGETYTQYF
TGTGCCAGCAGCGTAGGGGGACTAGCGGGGGAGACGTACACGCAGTATTTT
>NA|many|TRBV7-9|TRBJ1-1
CASSSGSPGTEAFF
TGTGCCAGCAGCTCGGGGTCGCCGGGCACTGAAGCTTTCTTT
>NA|NA|TRBV7-2|TRBJ2-7
CASSFWGYEQYF
TGTGCCAGCAGCTTTTGGGGCTACGAGCAGTACTTC
>NA|NA|TRBV5-6|TRBJ1-5
CASTRNSISASNQPQHF
TGTGCCAGCACCCGAAATTCGATATCCGCTTCCAATCAGCCCCAGCATTTT
>TRBD1|many|TRBV27|TRBJ2-5
CASSPGQVQETQYF
TGTGCCAGCAGTCCCGGACAGGTCCAAGAGACCCAGTACTTC
>NA|many|TRBV27|TRBJ2-2
CASSRGSTGELFF
TGTGCCAGCAGTCGGGGGAGCACCGGGGAGCTGTTTTTT
>TRBD1|NA|TRBV7-2|TRBJ1-2
CASRQTGGPGYTF
TGTGCCAGCAGACAGACAGGGGGGCCTGGCTACACCTTC
>TRBD2|NA|TRBV28|TRBJ2-3
CASSQAGRDTQYF
TGTGCCAGCAGCCAAGCGGGGAGGGATACGCAGTATTTT
>NA|few|TRBV10-3|TRBJ2-3
CAIKPQDSTDTQYF
TGTGCCATCAAACCGCAGGATAGCACAGATACGCAGTATTTT
>TRBD1|few|TRBV27|TRBJ1-1
CASRGQALGDTEAFF
TGTGCCAGCAGGGGACAGGCCTTGGGGGACACTGAAGCTTTCTTT
>NA|few|TRBV6-6|TRBJ2-7
CASSSWSGTYEQYF
TGTGCCAGCAGTTCCTGGAGCGGAACCTACGAGCAGTACTTC
>TRBD1|NA|TRBV7-9|TRBJ2-5
CASSLEGAGAQYF
TGTGCCAGCAGCTTAGAGGGGGCCGGGGCCCAGTACTTC
>NA|medium-sized|TRBV19|TRBJ1-1
CASKHRGGTEAFF
TGTGCCAGTAAACATAGGGGGGGAACTGAAGCTTTCTTT
>NA|NA|TRBV7-9|TRBJ2-7
CASSSYSSYEQYF
TGTGCCAGCAGCTCCTACAGCTCCTACGAGCAGTACTTC
>TRBD2|many|TRBV5-4|TRBJ2-1
CASSSGTSGSLPYNEQFF
TGTGCCAGCAGCTCCGGGACTAGCGGGAGTCTGCCCTACAATGAGCAGTTCTTC
>NA|NA|TRBV27|TRBJ1-5
CASRSGGSNQPQHF
TGTGCCAGCCGTTCCGGCGGTAGCAATCAGCCCCAGCATTTT
>NA|many|TRBV6-5|TRBJ1-1
CASSYRGGGTEAFF
TGTGCCAGCAGTTATCGGGGCGGGGGAACTGAAGCTTTCTTT
>NA|NA|TRBV28|TRBJ2-5
CATKDLSTQYF
TGTGCCACCAAGGATCTGAGTACCCAGTACTTC
>TRBD1|many|TRBV19|TRBJ2-5
CASSSWDREETQYF
TGTGCCAGTAGTAGTTGGGACAGGGAAGAGACCCAGTACTTC
>TRBD2|many|TRBV7-9|TRBJ2-5
CASSLGLAGTETQYF
TGTGCCAGCAGCTTAGGACTAGCGGGCACTGAGACCCAGTACTTC
>TRBD1|many|TRBV6-5|TRBJ1-2
CASSPRGRYDGYTF
TGTGCCAGCAGCCCCAGGGGGCGCTACGATGGCTACACCTTC
>NA|many|TRBV20-1|TRBJ2-3
CSAPVGDTQYF
TGCAGTGCTCCTGTAGGGGATACGCAGTATTTT
>NA|many|TRBV28|TRBJ1-2
CATRYNYGYTF
TGTGCCACCCGATATAACTATGGCTACACCTTC
>NA|many|TRBV30|TRBJ1-4
CAIAGQDEKLFF
TGTGCCATAGCGGGACAAGATGAAAAACTGTTTTTT
>NA|many|TRBV6-2/TRBV6-3|TRBJ1-1
CASKVGGAHEAFF
TGTGCCAGCAAGGTCGGGGGAGCCCATGAAGCTTTCTTT